This TCR beta chain originates from a study of beta chain features in type 1 diabetes. The wider study: About 110,000,000 sorted cells were examined across all samples.

V was trimmed by 3 bases and J by 0 bases, leaving 9 bases between them. CDR1 is LNHDA, CDR2 SQIVND, per germline (reference sequence). This CDR3 is 14 amino acids long. Remarks on this clone: Its antigen is currently unknown.

General study results and limits: TCRB CDR3s were moderately but significantly shorter in Type 1 diabetes patients in all four CD4+ subsets. Lower insertion and higher deletion counts appeared at VDJ junctions in type 1 diabetes patients.

Sequenced material consisted of expressed TCRB transcripts (all of the isolated RNA was reverse transcribed). Repertoires were generated with immunoSEQ multiplex PCR, while TCRdb's copy carries only in-frame clones and drops some. The repertoire has 150,000 to 200,000 clones, 9% of them found once; the top ten carry about 0.7%. The sample taken for sequencing was central memory CD4+ T cells from blood. The source is a woman aged 25 to 45 with type 1 diabetes. The rearrangement links TRBV19 to TRBJ2-7; the D is unclear. CDR3 protein: CASSMGLISYEQYF. The CDR3 nucleotides are TGTGCCAGTAGTATGGGCCTGATCTCCTACGAGCAGTACTTC.